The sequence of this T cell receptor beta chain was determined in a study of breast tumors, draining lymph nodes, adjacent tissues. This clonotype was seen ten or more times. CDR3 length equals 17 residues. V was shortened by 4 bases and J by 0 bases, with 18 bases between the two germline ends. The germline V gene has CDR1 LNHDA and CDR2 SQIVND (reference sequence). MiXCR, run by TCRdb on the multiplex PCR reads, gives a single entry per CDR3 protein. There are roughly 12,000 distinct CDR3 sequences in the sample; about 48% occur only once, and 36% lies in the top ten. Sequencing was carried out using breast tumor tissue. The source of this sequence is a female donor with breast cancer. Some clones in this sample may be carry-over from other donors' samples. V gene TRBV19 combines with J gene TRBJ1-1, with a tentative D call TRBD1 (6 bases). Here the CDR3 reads CASSKQTGSYMNTEAFF. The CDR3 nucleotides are TGTGCCAGTAGTAAACAGACAGGTTCCTACATGAACACTGAAGCTTTCTTT.